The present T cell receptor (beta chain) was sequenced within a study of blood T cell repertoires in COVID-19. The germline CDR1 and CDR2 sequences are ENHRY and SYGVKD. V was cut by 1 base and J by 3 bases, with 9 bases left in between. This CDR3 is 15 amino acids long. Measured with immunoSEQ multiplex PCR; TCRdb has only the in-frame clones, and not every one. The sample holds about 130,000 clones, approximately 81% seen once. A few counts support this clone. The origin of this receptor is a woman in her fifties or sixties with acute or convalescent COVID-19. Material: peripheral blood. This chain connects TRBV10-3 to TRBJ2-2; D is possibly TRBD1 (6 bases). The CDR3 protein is CAISEYRADTGELFF. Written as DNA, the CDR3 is TGTGCCATCAGTGAGTACAGGGCGGACACCGGGGAGCTGTTTTTT.